These 24 T cell receptor beta chains came from one sample sequenced in a study of T cell repertoires in cytomegalovirus infection. TCRdb passed the reads through MiXCR, listing each CDR3 protein once. Of fewer than 250,000 distinct CDR3 sequences listed, roughly an eighth are singletons. Sequenced: PBMCs. The receptor source for this set is a human donor in good health (CMV status not recorded). Some clones in this sample may be carry-over from other donors' samples.

Worth noting for this clonotype: A single base separates this from a much larger clone, so it may be a read error. V gene TRBV12-3 or TRBV12-4 combines with J gene TRBJ1-2; 7 bases are a match to TRBD1. The CDR3 is made up of 14 amino acids. Written as DNA, the CDR3 is TGTGTCAGCAGTGACCGACAGGGTGCCTATGGCTACACCTTC. Protein: CVSSDRQGAYGYTF.

This clonotype was recorded many times. V gene TRBV5-1 combines with J gene TRBJ2-2; D unclear. Trimming stripped 2 bases from V and 5 bases from J, with 13 bases between. The germline V gene encodes CDR1 SGHRS and CDR2 YFSETQ. The CDR3 length is 15 residues. CDR3 nucleotides: TGCGCCAGCAGCTTAAACATTGCGGCAACCGGGGAGCTGTTTTTT. Protein: CASSLNIAATGELFF.

V usage is TRBV5-1 and J usage is TRBJ1-1; maybe TRBD1 (5 bases). CDR1 is SGHRS and CDR2 is YFSETQ in the germline V gene. This CDR3 is built from 12 residues. Trimming shortened V by 5 bases and J by 4 bases, and 9 bases separated the two germline ends. This chain's CDR3 is CASRSGTTEAFF. The CDR3 DNA follows: TGCGCCAGCAGATCCGGGACCACTGAAGCTTTCTTT.

The sample holds a few counts of this clonotype. The J gene is TRBJ2-5, the V gene TRBV20-1; 13 positions match TRBD2. The CDR3 extends over 17 amino acids. CDR1 and CDR2 from the germline V gene are DFQATT and SNEGSKA (reference sequence). Trimming took 1 base from V and 2 from J; bases not matched to a gene: 7. The CDR3 DNA reads as TGCAGTGCTAGAGCGACTAGCGGGAGGCGGAGGCAAGAGACCCAGTACTTC. Its translation: CSARATSGRRRQETQYF.

In this sample, this clonotype turned up many times. The J gene is TRBJ1-2, the V gene TRBV4-1; D not resolved. V dropped 1 base and J dropped 8 bases, with 26 bases sitting between them. The CDR3 consists of 18 residues. CDR1 and CDR2 (germline): MGHRA, YSYEKL. In DNA form, the CDR3 reads TGCGCCAGCAGCCAAGCTTATATCTCGGGGATCTCGGGTGACGGCTACACCTTC. Protein: CASSQAYISGISGDGYTF.

This clonotype was counted ten times or more. The chain carries TRBV5-4 and TRBJ2-7, with 8 bases lining up with TRBD2. This CDR3 contains 13 residues. Trimming at V came to 4 bases and at J to 5 bases, leaving 5 bases not matched to a gene. Germline CDR1 and CDR2: SGHNT and YYREEE (reference sequence). CDR3 region: CASSRGGANEQYF. The CDR3 DNA is TGTGCCAGCAGCCGGGGGGGGGCCAACGAGCAGTACTTC.

This clonotype was counted at least ten times. This chain uses TRBV7-2 with TRBJ1-3, with D possibly being TRBD1 (5 bases). Germline V gene data show CDR1 as SGHTA and CDR2 as FQGNSA. V lost 5 bases to trimming and J lost 0 bases, with 14 bases between them. The length of the CDR3 is 16 residues. For the CDR3, the DNA is TGTGCCAGCAGCAAGACAGCACCAAGCTCTGGAAACACCATATATTTT. Residues: CASSKTAPSSGNTIYF. Supplemented by reference TRBV7-2 and TRBJ1-3, the full variable domain reads GAGVSQSPSNKVTEKGKDVELRCDPISGHTALYWYRQSLGQGLEFLIYFQGNSAPDKSGLPSDRFSAERTGGSVSTLTIQRTQQEDSAVYLCASSKTAPSSGNTIYFGEGSWLTVV.

This clonotype showed up just a few times. The chain uses TRBV19 and TRBJ2-7; tentative D call: TRBD1 (6 bases). The CDR3 spans 14 residues. Trimming took off 1 base at V and 4 bases at J, with 11 bases between the two ends. The germline V gene encodes CDR1 LNHDA and CDR2 SQIVND (reference sequence). In DNA, the CDR3 is TGTGCCAGTAGTATAGGGGGGCGCATTTACGAGCAGTACTTC. Protein product: CASSIGGRIYEQYF.

The chain recombines TRBV9 with TRBJ2-5; the D gene could be TRBD1 or TRBD2 (5 bases each). CDR3 length equals 16 residues. Trimming removed 0 bases from V and 1 base from J, with 13 bases in between. Germline V CDR1 and CDR2: SGDLS, YYNGEE. The CDR3 DNA reads as TGTGCCAGCAGCGTAGTCCCCGGGACGGCCCAAGAGACCCAGTACTTC. Translation: CASSVVPGTAQETQYF.

The chain combines TRBV4-3 with TRBJ1-4; D unresolved. V was pared by 3 bases and J by 8 bases, with 16 bases between. The V gene's germline CDR1 is LGHNA and CDR2 YSLEER. CDR3 length: 15 residues. CDR3 protein: CASSHEGASGEKLFF. The CDR3 nucleotides read TGCGCCAGCAGCCACGAGGGAGCAAGCGGCGAAAAACTGTTTTTT.

The chain recombines TRBV20-1 with TRBJ1-6, with 12 positions matching TRBD1. After removal of 1 base from V and 8 bases from J, the junction contained 3 bases not matched to a gene. The CDR3 is made up of 15 amino acids. Looked up from germline, CDR1 is DFQATT and CDR2 is SNEGSKA (reference sequence). CDR3 sequence reads: CSARGGQGAYSPLHF. CDR3 coding DNA: TGCAGTGCTAGAGGGGGACAGGGGGCATATTCACCCCTCCACTTT.

This rearrangement joins TRBV19 to TRBJ2-1; 7 bases are a match to TRBD2. This CDR3 region has 13 residues. V shed 10 bases, J shed 4 bases, and the junction held 7 bases outside the gene matches. Germline CDR1 LNHDA, CDR2 SQIVND (reference sequence). The CDR3 sequence is CATRPSGYNEQFF. The CDR3 DNA sequence: TGTGCCACACGCCCTAGCGGATACAATGAGCAGTTCTTC.

The sample holds many counts of this clonotype. This sequence joins TRBV7-2 and TRBJ1-6; TRBD1 matches at 7 bases. CDR3 length: 14 amino acids. With 4 bases clipped from V and 11 bases from J, the junction kept 8 bases outside the gene matches. Per germline, CDR1 SGHTA and CDR2 FQGNSA. The CDR3 sequence is CASSSDRVDPPLHF. Here the CDR3 DNA reads TGTGCCAGCAGCTCTGACAGGGTAGATCCACCCCTCCACTTT.

This clonotype came up a few times. The chain carries TRBV6-1 and TRBJ2-7; D call uncertain. Germline V CDR1 and CDR2: MNHNS, SASEGT. V lost 3 bases, J lost 5 bases, and 20 bases lay in between. This CDR3 is built from 16 residues. CDR3 region: CASSEMSTSPLNEQYF. CDR3 DNA: TGTGCCAGCAGTGAGATGTCAACAAGCCCTTTGAACGAGCAGTACTTC.

The chain links TRBV5-1 to TRBJ2-7; TRBD1 matches at 10 bases. J was trimmed by 5 bases and V by 3 bases; bases with no gene match: 8. This CDR3 is built from 15 residues. Germline CDR1 reads SGHRS; CDR2 reads YFSETQ. CDR3 nucleotide sequence: TGCGCCAGCAGCTCAGCCGGGACAGGGGCCCACGAGCAGTACTTC. This translates into CASSSAGTGAHEQYF.

This clonotype was detected only a few times. J is TRBJ2-5 and V is TRBV28, with D hard to call. V was pared by 3 bases and J by 0 bases, with 8 bases between. Germline V gene data show CDR1 as MDHEN and CDR2 as SYDVKM. The CDR3 is made up of 14 amino acids. In DNA, the CDR3 is TGTGCCAGCAGTTTGTGGAGAAACCAAGAGACCCAGTACTTC. Protein sequence: CASSLWRNQETQYF.

This clonotype was detected many times. The chain joins TRBV7-2 to TRBJ2-1, with a possible D match to TRBD1 (6 bases). There are 15 residues in the CDR3. V gave up 4 bases and J gave up 7 bases, with 17 bases separating them. The germline CDR1 and CDR2 sequences are SGHTA and FQGNSA. In nucleotides, the CDR3 is TGTGCCAGCAGCTCAATACAGGGATTAGGAAATGAGCAGTTCTTC. Its protein product is CASSSIQGLGNEQFF.

This clonotype was seen many times. The CDR3 bases are TGCAGTGCTCGACTAGTTGACGAGCAGTTCTTC. This codes for CSARLVDEQFF. J is TRBJ2-1 and V is TRBV20-1, with D possibly matching TRBD2 (6 bases). V shed 5 bases and J shed 10 bases, with 12 bases lying between them. In germline, CDR1 is DFQATT, CDR2 SNEGSKA (reference sequence). The CDR3 is made up of 11 amino acids.

Only a few counts were recorded for this clonotype. J is TRBJ1-1 and V is TRBV6-5; possibly TRBD1 for D (5 bases). This CDR3 is 12 amino acids long. Germline assignment: CDR1 MNHEY and CDR2 SVGAGI. V was cut by 2 bases and J by 7 bases, with 8 bases left in between. The CDR3, as DNA: TGTGCCAGCAGTTACCGGAGGGGTGAAGCTTTCTTT. Its translation: CASSYRRGEAFF.

This clonotype has a single count. This may arise from a read error, as a much more abundant clone is one base away. The CDR3 spells CASSDLAGVIDTQCF. In DNA form, the CDR3 reads TGTGCCAGCAGTGATCTAGCGGGAGTAATAGATACGCAGTGTTTT. V and J are TRBV6-6 and TRBJ2-3, with 10 bases matching TRBD2. The CDR3 has 15 residues. Germline CDR1 is MNHNY and CDR2 is SVGAGI (reference sequence).

This clonotype showed up many times. V is TRBV7-2 and J is TRBJ1-1, with 9 bases fitting TRBD1. V trimming: 4 bases; J trimming: 1 base; junction bases outside the gene matches: 7. Germline lookup yields CDR1 SGHTA and CDR2 FQGNSA. The CDR3 covers 16 residues. In DNA form, the CDR3 reads TGTGCCAGCAGCTCACAGGGGGCGAGAGGGAACACTGAAGCTTTCTTT. Translation gives CASSSQGARGNTEAFF.

This clonotype was seen ten or more times. V and J are TRBV7-2 and TRBJ2-5, with D hard to call. V was cut by 3 bases and J by 0 bases, with 8 bases left in between. The CDR3 is 14 residues long. Germline-derived CDR1 and CDR2 are SGHTA and FQGNSA. The CDR3 reads CASSLDGYQETQYF. CDR3 nucleotide sequence: TGTGCCAGCAGCTTGGACGGGTACCAAGAGACCCAGTACTTC.

In this sample, this clonotype turned up a few times. This chain connects TRBV19 to TRBJ2-3; TRBD1 matches 10 bases. CDR1 and CDR2 from the germline V gene are LNHDA and SQIVND (reference sequence). The CDR3 contains 12 residues. CDR3 bases: TGTCCGAAGGACAGGGGGGCAGATACGCAGTATTTT. Residues: CPKDRGADTQYF.

This chain uses TRBV12-3 or TRBV12-4 with TRBJ2-2, with D tentatively TRBD1 (6 bases). V lost 3 bases and J 2 bases, leaving 10 bases between the germline ends. The length of the CDR3 is 15 residues. As DNA, the CDR3 is TGTGCCAGCAGTTTCCAACAGGGAAACACCGGGGAGCTGTTTTTT. Translating it yields CASSFQQGNTGELFF.